These 28 T cell receptor beta chains came from one sample sequenced in a study of T cells in localized non-small cell lung cancer. Assay used: immunoSEQ multiplex PCR; TCRdb lists only in-frame clones, some missing. Altogether tens of thousands of clones are present, approximately 83% being singletons, with the ten largest covering about 6.5%. This material consisted of peripheral blood, taken before any cancer treatment. All receptors derive from a man aged 40-75 years with stage I lung adenocarcinoma.

J is TRBJ2-5 and V is TRBV5-1; weak D call: TRBD1 (5 bases). The assigned J gene may be wrong: the sequence end matches TRBJ2-7 better. The germline CDR1 and CDR2 sequences are SGHRS and YFSETQ. The CDR3 spans 16 residues. Here the CDR3 reads CASSQGTGFSGYEQYF. The CDR3 region has the DNA TGCGCCAGCAGCCAGGGAACAGGATTTTCAGGCTACGAGCAGTACTTC.

The chain employs TRBV9 and TRBJ2-1; TRBD2 aligns across 7 bases. Germline V gene lookup returns CDR1 SGDLS and CDR2 YYNGEE. The CDR3 covers 14 residues. Germline trimming cut 4 bases from V and 4 bases from J; bases unmatched to any gene: 5. The CDR3 DNA is TGTGCCAGCAGCTTGGGAGGGGATTACAATGAGCAGTTCTTC. It encodes CASSLGGDYNEQFF.

CDR3 sequence: CASSYSGAGAGEQFF. CDR3 nucleotides: TGTGCCAGCAGTTACTCGGGAGCGGGAGCAGGTGAGCAGTTCTTC. The V call is TRBV6-5, the J call TRBJ2-1, with 8 bases lining up with TRBD2. V dropped 0 bases and J dropped 9; count of bases not matched to a gene: 7. Germline CDR1 reads MNHEY; CDR2 reads SVGAGI. The CDR3 is 15 residues long.

V and J are TRBV4-3 and TRBJ2-1; D gene uncertain. The CDR3 is 16 amino acids. Germline lookup yields CDR1 LGHNA and CDR2 YSLEER. Trimming left V 0 bases short and J 5 bases short, with 14 bases between. DNA of the CDR3: TGCGCCAGCAGCCAAGATTATCGCTCGTGGGACAATGAGCAGTTCTTC. Protein product: CASSQDYRSWDNEQFF.

The chain recombines TRBV2 with TRBJ1-1; D is ambiguous. Trimming removed 6 bases at V and 5 bases at J, with 10 bases between. The V gene's germline CDR1 is SNHLY and CDR2 FYNNEI. CDR3 length: 12 residues. The CDR3 reads CASRRVGTEAFF. In DNA, the CDR3 is TGTGCCAGCAGGAGGGTAGGAACTGAAGCTTTCTTT.

This clone was detected a few times. The chain joins TRBV27 to TRBJ2-7, with 7 nucleotides matching TRBD2. CDR1 and CDR2 (germline): MNHEY, SMNVEV (reference sequence). The trim removed 5 bases at V and 0 bases at J, leaving 7 bases unmatched. There are 15 residues in the CDR3. CDR3 region: CASSIASGRSYEQYF. DNA of the CDR3: TGTGCCAGCAGTATAGCTAGCGGCCGCTCCTACGAGCAGTACTTC.

This clone was seen just once. The chain combines TRBV2 with TRBJ1-5; perhaps TRBD1 as D (5 bases). The CDR3 has 15 residues. The germline V gene has CDR1 SNHLY and CDR2 FYNNEI. V gave up 2 bases and J gave up 6 bases, with 14 bases separating them. In nucleotides, the CDR3 is TGTGCCAGCAGTGAACGTCAGGGAATAATTCAGCCCCAGCATTTT. As protein: CASSERQGIIQPQHF.

The chain links TRBV28 to TRBJ1-2; the match to TRBD1 covers 7 bases. Germline lookup yields CDR1 MDHEN and CDR2 SYDVKM. CDR3 size: 17 residues. V was pared by 2 bases and J by 5 bases, with 14 bases of the junction left unmatched. The CDR3 loop reads CASSLNPGTGAPYGYTF. DNA for the CDR3: TGTGCCAGCAGTTTAAACCCAGGTACAGGGGCACCTTATGGCTACACCTTC.

This sequence joins TRBV9 and TRBJ1-3; D perhaps matches TRBD1 (5 bases). Trimming pared 4 bases from V and 1 base from J, leaving 9 bases between. Germline CDR1 is SGDLS and CDR2 is YYNGEE. This CDR3 is 14 amino acids long. The CDR3: CASSLAGSGNTIYF. CDR3 nucleotide sequence: TGTGCCAGCAGCCTGGCAGGGTCTGGAAACACCATATATTTT. The complete variable domain, with remaining parts taken from reference TRBV9 and TRBJ1-3, reads DSGVTQTPKHLITATGQRVTLRCSPRSGDLSVYWYQQSLDQGLQFLIQYYNGEERAKGNILERFSAQQFPDLHSELNLSSLELGDSALYFCASSLAGSGNTIYFGEGSWLTVV.

This sequence joins TRBV5-5 and TRBJ2-3, with D tentatively TRBD1 (5 bases). From germline, CDR1 is SGHKS and CDR2 YYEKEE (reference sequence). Trimming removed 3 bases from V and 3 bases from J, with 14 bases in between. The CDR3 spans 15 residues. CDR3 coding DNA: TGTGCCAGCAGCTCCGCTATAAGGGGTACAGATACGCAGTATTTT. It specifies CASSSAIRGTDTQYF.

The chain couples TRBV7-3 to TRBJ2-3; 10 positions match TRBD2. The CDR3 covers 15 residues. Trimming at V came to 4 bases and at J to 5 bases, leaving 6 bases not matched to a gene. CDR1 and CDR2 (germline): SGHTA, FQGTGA. The CDR3 loop reads CASSSPSSGRDTQYF. The CDR3 DNA follows: TGTGCCAGCAGCTCCCCTTCTAGCGGGAGAGATACGCAGTATTTT.

V and J are TRBV6-1 and TRBJ2-7; 10 nucleotides agree with TRBD1. This CDR3 region has 16 residues. CDR1 MNHNS and CDR2 SASEGT come from the germline V gene. Trimming cost V 0 bases and J 4 bases; bases outside gene matches: 6. CDR3 region: CASSEALGQGWYEQYF. The CDR3 nucleotides are TGTGCCAGCAGTGAAGCGCTGGGACAGGGGTGGTACGAGCAGTACTTC.

The chain couples TRBV6-5 to TRBJ2-7; D remains unclear. V shed 0 bases and J shed 3 bases, with 9 bases lying between them. CDR1 is MNHEY and CDR2 is SVGAGI in the germline V gene. There are 14 residues in the CDR3. In DNA form, the CDR3 reads TGTGCCAGCAGTTACTCTCGTGGGAACTACGAGCAGTACTTC. Its protein product is CASSYSRGNYEQYF.

Details on this clone: Other DNA sequences in the sample encode the same CDR3. The chain employs TRBV9 and TRBJ1-2, with D perhaps TRBD1 (5 bases). Germline assignment: CDR1 SGDLS and CDR2 YYNGEE. Trimming removed 0 bases at V and 0 bases at J, with 6 bases between. This CDR3 contains 14 residues. The CDR3 coding sequence is TGTGCCAGCAGCGTAGGGGGCTCTAACTATGGCTACACCTTC. It is translated as CASSVGGSNYGYTF.

V and J are TRBV6-4 and TRBJ2-1; no firm D call. Germline lookup yields CDR1 MRHNA and CDR2 SNTAGT. This CDR3 comprises 14 residues. Trimming stripped 6 bases from V and 7 bases from J, with 16 bases between. In DNA, the CDR3 is TGTGCCAGCAGCCCGGGTCCCCGAGCGAATGAGCAGTTCTTC. Its protein product is CASSPGPRANEQFF.

In this sample, this clone turned up once. The chain joins TRBV10-3 to TRBJ2-2; D tentatively fits TRBD1 or TRBD2 (5 bases each). The CDR3 has 15 amino acids. Germline CDR1 reads ENHRY; CDR2 reads SYGVKD. Trimming cost V 6 bases and J 4 bases, with 15 bases left between them. The CDR3 nucleotides read TGTGCCATCAGGAGGGAGACAGTAGGCACCGGGGAGCTGTTTTTT. This encodes CAIRRETVGTGELFF.

The chain links TRBV5-6 to TRBJ1-2; the D gene is possibly TRBD1 (5 bases). The CDR3 loop spans 13 amino acids. Germline V lookup: CDR1 SGHDT, CDR2 YYEEEE. V shed 4 bases and J shed 7 bases, with 14 bases lying between them. The CDR3 here is CASSPTGDGGYTF. The DNA for the CDR3 is TGTGCCAGCAGCCCGACGGGGGATGGTGGCTACACCTTC.

This clone is a singleton in its sample. The genes are TRBV4-3 and TRBJ2-2; D gene ambiguous. Trimming removed 0 bases from V and 7 bases from J, with 9 bases in between. Germline V lookup: CDR1 LGHNA, CDR2 YSLEER. This CDR3 is 14 amino acids long. The CDR3 protein is CASSQDGVGGELFF. CDR3 nucleotides: TGCGCCAGCAGCCAAGATGGGGTCGGCGGGGAGCTGTTTTTT.

This clone has more than one count but fewer than ten. CDR3 sequence (DNA): TGCGCCAGCAGCTTTGGGGGCGGTGGCATGGATGGCTACACCTTC. As protein: CASSFGGGGMDGYTF. The chain links TRBV5-1 to TRBJ1-2; D possibly corresponds to TRBD1 (6 bases). CDR3 size: 15 residues. Germline CDR1 and CDR2: SGHRS and YFSETQ. The V gene lost 2 bases and the J gene lost 6 bases, with 17 bases spanning the gap.

The chain has TRBV5-1 and TRBJ2-5; D may be TRBD1 (6 bases). The CDR3 length is 14 residues. The germline V gene encodes CDR1 SGHRS and CDR2 YFSETQ. Between the trimmed V and J ends, which lost 5 bases and 3 bases, there was a span of 14 bases. CDR3 sequence: CASSSGQQEETQYF. The CDR3 DNA sequence: TGCGCCAGCAGTTCCGGACAGCAAGAAGAGACCCAGTACTTC.

The sample holds a few counts of this clone. DNA for the CDR3: TGTGCCAGCAGCCAAGTGGCCACTAGCGGAGATAACACCGGGGAGCTGTTTTTT. Translation gives CASSQVATSGDNTGELFF. V is TRBV14 and J is TRBJ2-2; 8 positions match TRBD2. The CDR3 totals 18 residues. With 1 base clipped from V and 2 bases from J, the junction kept 9 bases outside the gene matches. CDR1 and CDR2 (germline): SGHDN, FVKESK.

V is TRBV15 and J is TRBJ2-5, with unresolved D. The CDR3 extends over 12 amino acids. Looked up from germline, CDR1 is LNHNV and CDR2 is YYDKDF (reference sequence). Trimming removed 0 bases from V and 1 base from J, with 0 bases in between. The CDR3 nucleotides read TGTGCCACCAGCAGAGACCAAGAGACCCAGTACTTC. This translates into CATSRDQETQYF.

This chain connects TRBV5-4 to TRBJ1-5; 9 bases line up with TRBD1. The CDR3 is made up of 15 amino acids. V lost 4 bases, J lost 4 bases, and 6 bases stayed unmatched. Germline V CDR1 and CDR2: SGHNT, YYREEE (reference sequence). CDR3 nucleotide sequence: TGTGCCAGCAGCCCGGGGACAGGGCGAAATCAGCCCCAGCATTTT. It codes for CASSPGTGRNQPQHF. Complete variable domain (other parts from reference TRBV5-4 and TRBJ1-5): ETGVTQSPTHLIKTRGQQVTLRCSSQSGHNTVSWYQQALGQGPQFIFQYYREEENGRGNFPPRFSGLQFPNYSSELNVNALELDDSALYLCASSPGTGRNQPQHFGDGTRLSIL.

V gene TRBV11-3 combines with J gene TRBJ2-1; TRBD1 aligns across 9 bases. Germline loops: CDR1 SGHNT, CDR2 YENEEA. CDR3 size: 16 residues. Unmatched junction bases numbered 4, after V lost 1 base and J lost 3 bases. CDR3 nucleotides: TGTGCCAGCAGCTTAGCCGGGACAGGGATCTACAATGAGCAGTTCTTC. It encodes CASSLAGTGIYNEQFF.

This clone came up once. The chain couples TRBV5-5 to TRBJ1-2; TRBD1 aligns across 7 bases. J lost 4 bases, V lost 0 bases, and 3 bases had no gene match. This CDR3 is 14 amino acids long. The V gene's germline CDR1 is SGHKS and CDR2 YYEKEE (reference sequence). This chain's CDR3 is CASSLDRGTYGYTF. The CDR3 nucleotides read TGTGCCAGCAGCTTGGACAGGGGAACCTATGGCTACACCTTC.

This clone rates as medium-sized (0.01 to 0.1%). This chain's CDR3 is CASSAGGRSGELFF. In DNA form, the CDR3 reads TGTGCCAGCAGCGCCGGGGGCCGGTCCGGGGAGCTGTTTTTT. The chain couples TRBV9 to TRBJ2-2; either TRBD1 or TRBD2 may fit D (6 bases each). CDR3 size: 14 residues. Trimming removed 3 bases from V and 6 bases from J, with 12 bases in between. The germline V gene encodes CDR1 SGDLS and CDR2 YYNGEE.

This clone was picked up one time. The J gene is TRBJ1-3, the V gene TRBV5-1; unclear D gene. The V end lost 4 bases, the J end lost 4 bases, and 18 bases lay between the germline ends. Germline CDR1 reads SGHRS; CDR2 reads YFSETQ. The CDR3 is made up of 16 amino acids. In nucleotides, the CDR3 is TGCGCCAGCAGCCCGGACGTAACAAGAGGGGGAAACACCATATATTTT. Its translation is CASSPDVTRGGNTIYF.

J is TRBJ1-2 and V is TRBV13; D is unresolved. The CDR3 is 13 residues long. V was clipped by 0 bases and J by 4 bases, with 6 bases between them. In germline, CDR1 is PRHDT, CDR2 FYEKMQ (reference sequence). For the CDR3, the DNA is TGTGCCAGCAGCTTAGGACGGACCTATGGCTACACCTTC. Translated: CASSLGRTYGYTF. The full variable domain, rest sourced from reference TRBV13 and TRBJ1-2, is AAGVIQSPRHLIKEKRETATLKCYPIPRHDTVYWYQQGPGQDPQFLISFYEKMQSDKGSIPDRFSAQQFSDYHSELNMSSLELGDSALYFCASSLGRTYGYTFGSGTRLTVV.